One and the same sample provided the 27 T cell receptor beta chains below, sequenced in a study of blood T cell repertoires in COVID-19. This table comes from immunoSEQ multiplex PCR, and its TCRdb copy is limited to in-frame clones, with some not included. The sample shows 300,000 to 350,000 clones, about nine tenths of them seen only once. The sequenced sample consisted of peripheral blood. These receptors were obtained from a man in his late teens or twenties with active or convalescent COVID-19.

CDR3 amino acids: CASSFTFAAGELFF. The CDR3, as DNA: TGTGCCAGTAGCTTCACTTTTGCCGCCGGGGAGCTGTTTTTT. The chain uses TRBV19 and TRBJ2-2; no definite D call. Germline V CDR1 and CDR2: LNHDA, SQIVND (reference sequence). CDR3 length: 14 amino acids. V lost 6 bases and J lost 6, with 14 bases in between.

The V gene is TRBV19, the J gene TRBJ2-7, with D perhaps TRBD1 (7 bases). The CDR3 has 16 amino acids. Trimming took 6 bases from V and 0 from J, leaving 18 bases between them. CDR1 is LNHDA, CDR2 SQIVND, per germline (reference sequence). Here the CDR3 reads CASSLGGGASSYEQYF. CDR3 coding DNA: TGTGCCAGTAGCCTAGGGGGCGGGGCGAGCTCCTACGAGCAGTACTTC. Together with reference TRBV19 and TRBJ2-7, the CDR3 gives the full variable domain: DGGITQSPKYLFRKEGQNVTLSCEQNLNHDAMYWYRQDPGQGLRLIYYSQIVNDFQKGDIAEGYSVSREKKESFPLTVTSAQKNPTAFYLCASSLGGGASSYEQYFGPGTRLTVT.

This clone has more than one count but fewer than ten. The chain combines TRBV6-1 with TRBJ1-6; 7 nucleotides align to TRBD1. The V and J ends lost 6 bases and 4 bases, in that order; junction bases with no gene match: 12. The CDR3 spans 17 residues. The V gene's germline CDR1 is MNHNS and CDR2 SASEGT. CDR3 sequence: CASREFAPGQYNSPLHF. CDR3 DNA sequence: TGTGCCAGCAGGGAATTCGCGCCGGGACAGTATAATTCACCCCTCCACTTT.

This clone was detected once. The chain carries TRBV28 and TRBJ2-7, with D perhaps matching TRBD2 (6 bases). The CDR3 is 15 residues long. CDR1 is MDHEN, CDR2 SYDVKM, per germline. Trimming pared 2 bases from V and 3 bases from J, leaving 14 bases between. The CDR3 reads CASSLPAGPSYEQYF. The CDR3 bases are TGTGCCAGCAGTTTACCTGCGGGACCGAGCTACGAGCAGTACTTC.

The count of this clone is one. The chain recombines TRBV6-2 or TRBV6-3 with TRBJ1-6, with 10 positions matching TRBD1. The germline V gene encodes CDR1 MNHEY and CDR2 SVGEGT. The CDR3 contains 18 residues. The J segment lost 6 bases and the V segment lost 4 bases, leaving 12 bases of the junction unmatched. CDR3 sequence: CASSSGQGLLPGNSPLHF. The CDR3 DNA reads TGTGCCAGCAGTTCGGGACAGGGGCTACTGCCCGGTAATTCACCCCTCCACTTT.

This clone was seen only once. The chain employs TRBV2 and TRBJ2-3; 8 bases fit TRBD2. Germline loops: CDR1 SNHLY, CDR2 FYNNEI. CDR3 length: 15 amino acids. J gave up 2 bases and V 6 bases, and 7 bases lay outside the gene matches. The CDR3 loop reads CASRGSGAPTDTQYF. DNA of the CDR3: TGTGCCAGCAGGGGTAGCGGGGCCCCCACAGATACGCAGTATTTT.

This chain connects TRBV6-5 to TRBJ2-3; no clear D gene. The V end was cut by 7 bases, the J end by 2 bases, with 7 bases between. CDR1 and CDR2 (germline): MNHEY, SVGAGI. The CDR3 sequence is 12 residues long. CDR3 region: CASMTVTDTQYF. CDR3 DNA sequence: TGTGCCAGCATGACTGTCACAGATACGCAGTATTTT.

The chain carries TRBV4-3 and TRBJ1-5; 8 bases map to TRBD1. Trimming took 3 bases from V and 4 from J; bases not matched to a gene: 5. CDR3 size: 15 residues. Germline assignment: CDR1 LGHNA and CDR2 YSLEER. This chain's CDR3 is CASSQHRGFNQPQHF. The CDR3 nucleotides read TGCGCCAGCAGCCAGCACAGGGGGTTTAATCAGCCCCAGCATTTT.

This clone was detected only once. The V gene is TRBV5-6, the J gene TRBJ2-7; the match to TRBD2 covers 15 bases. The V gene's germline CDR1 is SGHDT and CDR2 YYEEEE. The CDR3 extends over 18 amino acids. Germline trimming cut 3 bases from V and 2 bases from J; bases unmatched to any gene: 9. The DNA of the CDR3 is TGTGCCAGCAGCTCGAGGACTAGCGGGAGGGGTAGAACCTACGAGCAGTACTTC. This encodes CASSSRTSGRGRTYEQYF.

V usage is TRBV6-1 and J usage is TRBJ2-2, with 7 bases fitting TRBD1. Germline V gives CDR1 MNHNS, CDR2 SASEGT. Trimming removed 3 bases from V and 3 bases from J; junction bases left unmatched: 4. The CDR3 length is 15 residues. The CDR3 DNA reads TGTGCCAGCAGTGATGGGACAGATCACACCGGGGAGCTGTTTTTT. Its translation: CASSDGTDHTGELFF.

The rearrangement uses TRBV6-2 or TRBV6-3 and TRBJ2-7; TRBD2 aligns across 10 bases. V shed 6 bases, J shed 4 bases, and the junction held 9 bases outside the gene matches. From germline, CDR1 is MNHEY and CDR2 SVGEGT. The CDR3 has 15 amino acids. The CDR3 loop reads CASSLPGLALYEQYF. The DNA for the CDR3 is TGTGCCAGCAGCCTACCGGGACTAGCGCTTTACGAGCAGTACTTC.

This clone was observed a few times. The chain has TRBV5-1 and TRBJ1-2, with 10 bases identical to TRBD1. There are 15 residues in the CDR3. Germline CDR1 SGHRS, CDR2 YFSETQ. Losses at the gene ends were 3 bases for V and 6 bases for J; bases not matched to a gene: 8. CDR3 protein: CASSSSLTGGDGYTF. CDR3 nucleotides: TGCGCCAGCAGCTCCTCACTGACAGGGGGCGATGGCTACACCTTC.

The V call is TRBV2, the J call TRBJ2-3; 8 nucleotides agree with TRBD2. The CDR3 consists of 15 residues. Germline loops: CDR1 SNHLY, CDR2 FYNNEI. Unmatched junction bases numbered 2, after V lost 2 bases and J lost 1 base. The CDR3 sequence is CASSEKLAGTDTQYF. In DNA form, the CDR3 reads TGTGCCAGCAGTGAAAAACTAGCGGGCACAGATACGCAGTATTTT.

The chain links TRBV11-2 to TRBJ2-7; tentatively, D is TRBD2 (6 bases). This CDR3 contains 16 residues. Trimming cost V 2 bases and J 1 base, with 15 bases left between them. Germline CDR1 and CDR2: SGHAT and FQNNGV. CDR3 loop: CASSLLATRWSYEQYF. The CDR3 DNA reads as TGTGCCAGCAGCTTATTGGCGACTAGATGGTCCTACGAGCAGTACTTC.

CDR3 residues: CASSHGKRSYEQYF. CDR3 DNA: TGTGCCAGCAGCCACGGGAAACGGTCCTACGAGCAGTACTTC. This chain joins TRBV5-6 and TRBJ2-7, with TRBD2 as a possible D gene (5 bases). V lost 4 bases and J lost 1, with 12 bases in between. Germline V gene sequence: CDR1 SGHDT, CDR2 YYEEEE. The CDR3 is made up of 14 amino acids. The whole variable domain, remainder taken from reference TRBV5-6 and TRBJ2-7, is DAGVTQSPTHLIKTRGQQVTLRCSPKSGHDTVSWYQQALGQGPQFIFQYYEEEERQRGNFPDRFSGHQFPNYSSELNVNALLLGDSALYLCASSHGKRSYEQYFGPGTRLTVT.

The chain links TRBV28 to TRBJ2-1, with 7 bases that match TRBD2. This CDR3 contains 15 residues. The J segment lost 8 bases and the V segment lost 8 bases, leaving 15 bases of the junction unmatched. Germline CDR1 is MDHEN and CDR2 is SYDVKM. CDR3 sequence (DNA): TGTGCCAGCGGGGTGGCGGGAGCCGGGGCCCATGAGCAGTTCTTC. It yields the protein CASGVAGAGAHEQFF.

This chain links TRBV6-5 with TRBJ2-7; 7 nucleotides match TRBD1. Germline V lookup: CDR1 MNHEY, CDR2 SVGAGI. J lost 7 bases, V lost 8 bases, and 11 bases had no gene match. The CDR3 is 13 residues long. DNA of the CDR3: TGTGCCAGCCGGGACAGAAACCTACGAGAGCAGTACTTC. Translating gives CASRDRNLREQYF.

The V and J genes are TRBV7-9 and TRBJ1-1, with a tentative D call TRBD1 (5 bases). The length of the CDR3 is 13 residues. CDR1 SEHNR and CDR2 FQNEAQ come from the germline V gene (reference sequence). Trimming left V 5 bases short and J 6 bases short, with 13 bases between. The CDR3 loop is CASSRDRNAEAFF. In DNA form, the CDR3 reads TGTGCCAGCAGCCGCGACAGAAACGCTGAAGCTTTCTTT.

Turning to this clone: The germline gene is not matched at one end of the junction; a read error may be the cause. This CDR3 reads CASSQRGWRQARHNYSYQPQHF. The CDR3 nucleotides are TGTGCCAGCAGCCAACGGGGTTGGAGACAGGCCAGACATAATTATAGCTATCAGCCCCAGCATTTT. The V and J genes are TRBV28 and TRBJ1-5; a weak D match, TRBD1 (6 bases). Germline V gene sequence: CDR1 MDHEN, CDR2 SYDVKM. The CDR3 spans 22 residues.

The V and J genes are TRBV13 and TRBJ2-1; 8 nucleotides line up with TRBD2. Trimming cost V 5 bases and J 5 bases; bases outside gene matches: 8. CDR1 is PRHDT, CDR2 FYEKMQ, per germline (reference sequence). The length of the CDR3 is 15 residues. CDR3 sequence (DNA): TGTGCCAGCAGCCCCGGGGGTAGCGGGAACAATGAGCAGTTCTTC. Its protein product is CASSPGGSGNNEQFF. Full variable domain (missing parts from reference TRBV13 and TRBJ2-1): AAGVIQSPRHLIKEKRETATLKCYPIPRHDTVYWYQQGPGQDPQFLISFYEKMQSDKGSIPDRFSAQQFSDYHSELNMSSLELGDSALYFCASSPGGSGNNEQFFGPGTRLTVL.

The chain employs TRBV4-1 and TRBJ1-1, with unresolved D. This CDR3 has 13 residues. Germline V lookup: CDR1 MGHRA, CDR2 YSYEKL. Trimming left V 1 base short and J 2 bases short, with 5 bases between. The chain's CDR3 is CASSQVINTEAFF. The CDR3 nucleotides are TGCGCCAGCAGCCAAGTAATTAACACTGAAGCTTTCTTT.

The rearrangement links TRBV27 to TRBJ2-1; TRBD2 is a possible D gene (7 bases). CDR3 length equals 12 residues. Germline values: CDR1 MNHEY, CDR2 SMNVEV (reference sequence). The V and J ends lost 3 bases and 12 bases respectively, with 12 bases between them. CDR3 sequence reads: CASSLLGGGQFF. The CDR3 DNA reads TGTGCCAGCAGTTTGTTAGGGGGGGGGCAGTTCTTC.

The chain links TRBV27 to TRBJ2-7; D is unclear. Trimming stripped 8 bases from V and 0 bases from J, with 14 bases between. This CDR3 comprises 14 residues. Germline values: CDR1 MNHEY, CDR2 SMNVEV (reference sequence). CDR3 region: CASSSFASSYEQYF. DNA of the CDR3: TGTGCCAGCTCCTCTTTCGCTAGCTCCTACGAGCAGTACTTC.

V is TRBV4-3 and J is TRBJ1-2, with D perhaps matching TRBD1 (5 bases). V was cut by 0 bases and J by 4 bases, with 15 bases left in between. CDR1 and CDR2 (germline): LGHNA, YSLEER. The CDR3 covers 16 residues. In DNA form, the CDR3 reads TGCGCCAGCAGCCAAGATCCCACAGGAGTTGCCTATGGCTACACCTTC. Amino acid sequence: CASSQDPTGVAYGYTF.

The rearrangement joins TRBV7-9 to TRBJ2-5; TRBD2 matches at 11 bases. Germline lookup yields CDR1 SEHNR and CDR2 FQNEAQ (reference sequence). V shed 5 bases, J shed 7 bases, and the junction held 12 bases outside the gene matches. CDR3 length equals 16 residues. The CDR3, as DNA: TGTGCCAGCAGCGCAACTAGCGGGAGCGGCAAGGGGACCCAGTACTTC. Its protein product is CASSATSGSGKGTQYF.

The chain recombines TRBV28 with TRBJ1-1; D remains ambiguous. Trimming shortened V by 6 bases and J by 6 bases, and 14 bases separated the two germline ends. The germline CDR1 and CDR2 sequences are MDHEN and SYDVKM. CDR3 size: 13 residues. The CDR3 spells CASSLGVGAEAFF. The CDR3, as DNA: TGTGCCAGCAGCCTCGGGGTTGGGGCTGAAGCTTTCTTT. Variable domain in full (rest from reference TRBV28 and TRBJ1-1): DVKVTQSSRYLVKRTGEKVFLECVQDMDHENMFWYRQDPGLGLRLIYFSYDVKMKEKGDIPEGYSVSREKKERFSLILESASTNQTSMYLCASSLGVGAEAFFGQGTRLTVV.

This clone was observed once. The germline gene is not matched at one end of the junction; a read error may be the cause. V usage is TRBV7-9 and J usage is TRBJ1-1; D uncertain. Per the germline V gene, CDR1 is SEHNR and CDR2 is FQNEAQ (reference sequence). This CDR3 region has 12 residues. This CDR3 is CGSSPGGAEAFF. CDR3 coding DNA: TGTGGCAGCAGCCCGGGCGGGGCTGAAGCTTTCTTT.